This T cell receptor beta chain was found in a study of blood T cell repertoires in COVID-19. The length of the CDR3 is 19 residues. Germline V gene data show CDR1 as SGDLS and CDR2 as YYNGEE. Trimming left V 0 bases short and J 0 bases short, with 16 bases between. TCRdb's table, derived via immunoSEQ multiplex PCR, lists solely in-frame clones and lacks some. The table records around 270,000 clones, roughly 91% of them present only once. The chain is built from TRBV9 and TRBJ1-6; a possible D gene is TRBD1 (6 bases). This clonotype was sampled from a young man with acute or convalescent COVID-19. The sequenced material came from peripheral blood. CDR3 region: CASSVDPAGAFSYNSPLHF. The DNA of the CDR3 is TGTGCCAGCAGCGTAGATCCGGCAGGGGCCTTCTCCTATAATTCACCCCTCCACTTT.